This record concerns one TCR beta chain sequence. Germline V CDR1 and CDR2: SGHDT, YYEEEE. The CDR3 covers 15 residues. The germline V and J ends were trimmed by 0 bases and 4 bases, with 11 bases remaining between them. These data come from a study of blood T cell repertoires in COVID-19. Turning to the study itself: PBMCs, B-cell-depleted T cells, or T cells provided the cDNA or gDNA that made up the material.

TCRdb's copy holds only in-frame clones and misses some; the assay was immunoSEQ multiplex PCR. The sample consists of under 70,000 clones, around nine tenths of them appearing once. The chain carries TRBV5-6 and TRBJ2-1; D perhaps matches TRBD2 (7 bases). Sequences were obtained from peripheral blood. This sequence was found in an elderly man with acute or convalescent COVID-19. CDR3 protein: CASSLGGGPYNEQFF. The DNA of the CDR3 is TGTGCCAGCAGCTTGGGCGGGGGCCCTTACAATGAGCAGTTCTTC.